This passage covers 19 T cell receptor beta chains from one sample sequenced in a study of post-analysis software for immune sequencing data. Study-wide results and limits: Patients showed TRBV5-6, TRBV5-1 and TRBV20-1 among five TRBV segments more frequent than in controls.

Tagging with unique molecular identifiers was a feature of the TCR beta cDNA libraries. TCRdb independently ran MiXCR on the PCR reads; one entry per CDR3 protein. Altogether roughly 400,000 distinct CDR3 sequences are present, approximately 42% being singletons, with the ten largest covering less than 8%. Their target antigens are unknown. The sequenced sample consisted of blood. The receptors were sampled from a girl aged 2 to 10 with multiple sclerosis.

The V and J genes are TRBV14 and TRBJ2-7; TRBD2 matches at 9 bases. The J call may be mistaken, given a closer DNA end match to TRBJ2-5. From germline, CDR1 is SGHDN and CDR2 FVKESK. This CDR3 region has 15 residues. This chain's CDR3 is CASSRGTSIAETQYF. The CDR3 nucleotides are TGTGCCAGCAGCCGTGGGACTAGCATCGCGGAGACCCAGTACTTC.

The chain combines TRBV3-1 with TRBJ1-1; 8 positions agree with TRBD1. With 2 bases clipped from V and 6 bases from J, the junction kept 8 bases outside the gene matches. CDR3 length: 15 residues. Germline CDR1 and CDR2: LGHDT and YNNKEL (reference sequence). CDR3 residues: CASSQPGQGLPEAFF. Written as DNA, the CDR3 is TGTGCCAGCAGCCAACCAGGACAGGGATTACCTGAAGCTTTCTTT.

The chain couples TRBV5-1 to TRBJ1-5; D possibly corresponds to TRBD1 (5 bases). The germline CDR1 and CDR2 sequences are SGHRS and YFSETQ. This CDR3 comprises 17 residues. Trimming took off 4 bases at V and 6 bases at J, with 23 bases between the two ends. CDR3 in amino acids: CASSVGVGSSAGQPQHF. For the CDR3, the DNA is TGCGCCAGCAGCGTGGGGGTGGGATCCAGTGCGGGTCAGCCCCAGCATTTT.

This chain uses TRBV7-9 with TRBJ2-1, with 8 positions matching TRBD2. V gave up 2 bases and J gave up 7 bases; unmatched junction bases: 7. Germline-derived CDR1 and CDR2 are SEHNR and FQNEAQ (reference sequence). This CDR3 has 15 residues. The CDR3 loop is CASSLTGGTWNEQFF. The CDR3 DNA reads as TGTGCCAGCAGCTTAACGGGAGGGACTTGGAATGAGCAGTTCTTC.

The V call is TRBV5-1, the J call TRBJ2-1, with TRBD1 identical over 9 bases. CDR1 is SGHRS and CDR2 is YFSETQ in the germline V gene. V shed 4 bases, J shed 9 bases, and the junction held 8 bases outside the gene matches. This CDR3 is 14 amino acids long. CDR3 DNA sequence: TGCGCCAGCAGCATCCGGGACAGGGACGGTGAGCAGTTCTTC. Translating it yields CASSIRDRDGEQFF.

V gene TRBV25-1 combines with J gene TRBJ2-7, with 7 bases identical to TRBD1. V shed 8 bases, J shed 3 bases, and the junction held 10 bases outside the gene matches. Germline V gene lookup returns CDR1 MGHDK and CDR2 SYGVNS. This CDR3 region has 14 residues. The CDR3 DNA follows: TGTGCCAGCTCCCTCACAGGGGCCCGCTACGAGCAGTACTTC. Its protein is CASSLTGARYEQYF.

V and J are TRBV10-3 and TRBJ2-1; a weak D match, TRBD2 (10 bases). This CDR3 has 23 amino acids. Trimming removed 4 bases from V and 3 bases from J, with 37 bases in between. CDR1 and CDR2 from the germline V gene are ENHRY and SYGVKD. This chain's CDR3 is CAISGSPGQGIYRGTSDYNEQFF. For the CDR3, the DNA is TGTGCCATCAGTGGGTCGCCGGGACAGGGAATTTACCGTGGGACTAGCGACTACAATGAGCAGTTCTTC.

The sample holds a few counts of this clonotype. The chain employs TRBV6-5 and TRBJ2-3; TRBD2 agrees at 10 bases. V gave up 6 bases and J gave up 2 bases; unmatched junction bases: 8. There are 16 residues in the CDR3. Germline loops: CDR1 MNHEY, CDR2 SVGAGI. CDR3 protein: CASRHNSGGITDTQYF. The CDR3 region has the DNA TGTGCCAGCAGACACAATAGCGGGGGGATCACAGATACGCAGTATTTT.

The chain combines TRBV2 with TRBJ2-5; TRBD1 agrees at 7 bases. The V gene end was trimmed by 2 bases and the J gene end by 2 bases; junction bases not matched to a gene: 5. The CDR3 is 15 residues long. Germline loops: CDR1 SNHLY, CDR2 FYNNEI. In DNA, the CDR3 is TGTGCCAGCAGTGAACAGTCAGGGGGTCAAGAGACCCAGTACTTC. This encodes CASSEQSGGQETQYF.

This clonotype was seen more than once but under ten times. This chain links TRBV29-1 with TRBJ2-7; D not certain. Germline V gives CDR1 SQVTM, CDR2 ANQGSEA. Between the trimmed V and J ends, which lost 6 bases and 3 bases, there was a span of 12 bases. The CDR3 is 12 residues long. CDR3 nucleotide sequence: TGCAGCGTCAAGGACGGAAACTACGAGCAGTACTTC. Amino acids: CSVKDGNYEQYF.

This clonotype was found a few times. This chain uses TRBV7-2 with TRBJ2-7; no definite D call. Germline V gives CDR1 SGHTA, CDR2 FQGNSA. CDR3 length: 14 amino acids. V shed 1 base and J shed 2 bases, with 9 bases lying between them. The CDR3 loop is CASSLEEVPYEQYF. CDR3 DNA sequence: TGTGCCAGCAGCTTAGAAGAGGTACCCTACGAGCAGTACTTC.

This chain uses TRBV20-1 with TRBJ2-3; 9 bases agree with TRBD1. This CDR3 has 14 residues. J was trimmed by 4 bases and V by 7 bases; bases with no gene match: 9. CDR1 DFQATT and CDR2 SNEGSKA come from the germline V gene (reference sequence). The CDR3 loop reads CSERDRGAADTQYF. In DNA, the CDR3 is TGCAGTGAAAGAGACAGGGGGGCCGCAGATACGCAGTATTTT.

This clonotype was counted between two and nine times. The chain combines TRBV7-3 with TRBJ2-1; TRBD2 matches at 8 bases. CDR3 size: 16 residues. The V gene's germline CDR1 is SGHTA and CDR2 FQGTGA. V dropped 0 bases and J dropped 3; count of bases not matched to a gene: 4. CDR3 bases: TGTGCCAGCAGCTTAACGGCCGGGGGGGGCTACAATGAGCAGTTCTTC. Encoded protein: CASSLTAGGGYNEQFF.

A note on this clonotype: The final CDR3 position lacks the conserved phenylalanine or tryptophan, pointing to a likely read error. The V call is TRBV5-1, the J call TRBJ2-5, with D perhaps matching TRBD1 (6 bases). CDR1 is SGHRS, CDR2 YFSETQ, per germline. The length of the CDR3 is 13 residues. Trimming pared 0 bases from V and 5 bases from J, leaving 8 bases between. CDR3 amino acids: CASSLEGVETQYV. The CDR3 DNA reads TGCGCCAGCAGCTTGGAGGGGGTGGAGACCCAGTACGTC.

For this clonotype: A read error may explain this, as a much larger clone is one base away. The CDR3 loop reads CSGGQGPTSTGELFF. The CDR3, as DNA: TGCAGCGGGGGACAGGGCCCTACGAGCACCGGGGAGCTGTTTTTT. This chain links TRBV29-1 with TRBJ2-2; the match to TRBD1 covers 9 bases. Germline V gene lookup returns CDR1 SQVTM and CDR2 ANQGSEA. The CDR3 spans 15 residues. V trimming: 7 bases; J trimming: 4 bases; junction bases outside the gene matches: 10.

The CDR3 DNA sequence: TGTGCCAGCAGCCAAGATTTGGGGAATGGCTACACCTTC. Its protein product is CASSQDLGNGYTF. J is TRBJ1-2 and V is TRBV4-2; D is unresolved. This CDR3 region has 13 residues. V was pared by 0 bases and J by 6 bases, with 8 bases between. The germline V gene encodes CDR1 LGHNA and CDR2 YNFKEQ.

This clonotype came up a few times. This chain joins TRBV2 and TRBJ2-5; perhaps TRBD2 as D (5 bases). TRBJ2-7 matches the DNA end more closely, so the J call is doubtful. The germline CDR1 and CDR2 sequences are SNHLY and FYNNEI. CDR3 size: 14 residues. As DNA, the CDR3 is TGTGCCAGCAACTCGGGCCGGGATTACTACGAGCAGTACTTC. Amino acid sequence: CASNSGRDYYEQYF.

The CDR3 sequence is CASSAHANSGSLSYEQYF. The CDR3 nucleotides are TGTGCCAGCAGCGCACACGCGAATAGCGGGAGTCTTTCCTACGAGCAGTACTTC. V usage is TRBV9 and J usage is TRBJ2-7, with TRBD2 matching over 9 bases. The CDR3 runs to 18 residues. Unmatched junction bases numbered 14, after V lost 3 bases and J lost 1 base. Per the germline V gene, CDR1 is SGDLS and CDR2 is YYNGEE. The entire variable domain, with the rest obtained from reference TRBV9 and TRBJ2-7, is as follows: DSGVTQTPKHLITATGQRVTLRCSPRSGDLSVYWYQQSLDQGLQFLIQYYNGEERAKGNILERFSAQQFPDLHSELNLSSLELGDSALYFCASSAHANSGSLSYEQYFGPGTRLTVT.

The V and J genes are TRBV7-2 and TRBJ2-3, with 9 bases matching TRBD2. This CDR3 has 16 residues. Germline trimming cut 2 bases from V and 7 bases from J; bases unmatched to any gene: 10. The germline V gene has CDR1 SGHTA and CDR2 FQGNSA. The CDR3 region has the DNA TGTGCCAGCAGCTTATATGCGCGGGGGGGCCGGAATACGCAGTATTTT. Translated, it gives CASSLYARGGRNTQYF.